The 27 T cell receptor beta chains listed next were all sequenced from one sample in a study of shared clonotypes between healthy human individuals. The assay was immunoSEQ multiplex PCR, and TCRdb's table has in-frame clones only and misses some. This table holds 2 million to 2.5 million clones, roughly 93% found once. The source material was naive CD4+ T cells from PBMCs. Subset: CD45RA+ positively selected. The source of these receptors is a young man in good health. Some clones in this sample may be carry-over from other donors' samples.

In regard to this clone: Other DNA sequences within the sample encode an identical CDR3. The chain has TRBV6-5 and TRBJ2-2, with D unresolved. Trimming took off 5 bases at V and 3 bases at J, with 4 bases between the two ends. Per germline, CDR1 MNHEY and CDR2 SVGAGI. The CDR3 length is 12 residues. The CDR3 DNA is TGTGCCAGCAGTCACGACACCGGGGAGCTGTTTTTT. Translating it yields CASSHDTGELFF.

This rearrangement joins TRBV6-5 to TRBJ2-2, with unresolved D. The CDR3 sequence is 15 residues long. V gave up 2 bases and J gave up 6 bases, with 13 bases separating them. Germline CDR1 reads MNHEY; CDR2 reads SVGAGI. CDR3 loop: CASSYTNPGSGELFF. The CDR3 DNA reads TGTGCCAGCAGTTACACAAACCCCGGGTCCGGGGAGCTGTTTTTT.

This clone appeared once. The rearrangement uses TRBV4-2 and TRBJ2-7, with D unresolved. Trimming pared 3 bases from V and 2 bases from J, leaving 14 bases between. The germline CDR1 and CDR2 sequences are LGHNA and YNFKEQ. The CDR3 consists of 15 residues. The CDR3 protein is CASSQVSEPAYEQYF. CDR3 in DNA: TGTGCCAGCAGCCAGGTATCCGAGCCGGCCTACGAGCAGTACTTC.

The sample holds one count of this clone. The V and J genes are TRBV28 and TRBJ1-1; D is undetermined. The germline gives CDR1 MDHEN, CDR2 SYDVKM. Between the trimmed V and J ends, which lost 4 bases and 4 bases, there was a span of 13 bases. CDR3 size: 14 residues. CDR3 amino acids: CASSSPTSRTEAFF. As DNA, the CDR3 is TGTGCCAGCAGTTCCCCGACTAGTCGCACTGAAGCTTTCTTT.

About this clone itself: The same CDR3 is also encoded by other DNA sequences in this sample. J is TRBJ2-2 and V is TRBV27; weak D call: TRBD2 (5 bases). Germline CDR1 MNHEY, CDR2 SMNVEV (reference sequence). V was clipped by 4 bases and J by 0 bases, with 9 bases between them. This CDR3 is built from 15 residues. The CDR3 bases are TGTGCCAGCAGTTCCCTCGGGGCGAACACCGGGGAGCTGTTTTTT. This gives the protein CASSSLGANTGELFF.

This sequence joins TRBV7-3 and TRBJ2-1, with 10 positions matching TRBD1. This CDR3 has 15 residues. V was pared by 6 bases and J by 5 bases, with 7 bases of the junction left unmatched. Germline V gene lookup returns CDR1 SGHTA and CDR2 FQGTGA. CDR3 bases: TGTGCCAGCAGGGGACAGGGGTCATCTAACAATGAGCAGTTCTTC. Amino acids: CASRGQGSSNNEQFF.

V and J are TRBV28 and TRBJ1-5, with D hard to call. Trimming stripped 4 bases from V and 0 bases from J, with 7 bases between. The CDR3 loop spans 14 amino acids. Germline V gene data show CDR1 as MDHEN and CDR2 as SYDVKM. The CDR3 DNA is TGTGCCAGCAGTTCGGTTCATAGCAATCAGCCCCAGCATTTT. Protein product: CASSSVHSNQPQHF.

This clone was counted a single time. V and J are TRBV15 and TRBJ1-5; TRBD1 aligns across 7 bases. CDR1 and CDR2 (germline): LNHNV, YYDKDF (reference sequence). Trimming took 3 bases from V and 1 from J; bases not matched to a gene: 9. This CDR3 is 17 amino acids long. The CDR3 region has the DNA TGTGCCACCAGCAGTCTCCAGGGGGGGCTCAGCAATCAGCCCCAGCATTTT. Translation gives CATSSLQGGLSNQPQHF.

CDR3 sequence (DNA): TGCGCCAGCAGCCGGACAGGACTAGCGGGAGTCGCGGAGCAGTTCTTC. This encodes CASSRTGLAGVAEQFF. The chain employs TRBV4-1 and TRBJ2-1; 13 bases are a match to TRBD2. CDR1 and CDR2 from the germline V gene are MGHRA and YSYEKL. The CDR3 has 16 amino acids. Losses at the gene ends were 4 bases for V and 10 bases for J; bases not matched to a gene: 10.

V is TRBV7-3 and J is TRBJ2-2; perhaps D is TRBD1 or TRBD2 (5 bases each). Germline assignment: CDR1 SGHTA and CDR2 FQGTGA. V lost 2 bases and J lost 4, with 14 bases in between. The CDR3 spans 16 residues. The CDR3 DNA sequence: TGTGCCAGCAGCTTACTTTCCGGGACGGTCACCGGGGAGCTGTTTTTT. Its protein is CASSLLSGTVTGELFF.

The chain recombines TRBV7-2 with TRBJ2-7, with 9 bases fitting TRBD2. V dropped 5 bases and J dropped 7; count of bases not matched to a gene: 9. Germline CDR1 reads SGHTA; CDR2 reads FQGNSA. The CDR3 totals 14 residues. The CDR3 region has the DNA TGTGCCAGCAGCGCGGGCGGGAGGGCCTGGGAGCAGTACTTC. Amino acids: CASSAGGRAWEQYF. Together with reference TRBV7-2 and TRBJ2-7, the CDR3 gives the full variable domain: GAGVSQSPSNKVTEKGKDVELRCDPISGHTALYWYRQSLGQGLEFLIYFQGNSAPDKSGLPSDRFSAERTGGSVSTLTIQRTQQEDSAVYLCASSAGGRAWEQYFGPGTRLTVT.

The chain employs TRBV7-9 and TRBJ1-1; a weak D match, TRBD1 (5 bases). V dropped 3 bases and J dropped 5 bases, with 13 bases sitting between them. The CDR3 is 14 residues long. Germline V lookup: CDR1 SEHNR, CDR2 FQNEAQ (reference sequence). CDR3 bases: TGTGCCAGCAGCTTGATGGGGCCAGGGACTGAAGCTTTCTTT. Translation gives CASSLMGPGTEAFF.

The chain joins TRBV5-1 to TRBJ1-1; 7 bases are a match to TRBD1. The CDR3 totals 14 residues. The junction had 5 bases not matched to a gene; V was cut back by 1 base and J by 5 bases. CDR1 and CDR2 from the germline V gene are SGHRS and YFSETQ. The CDR3 bases are TGCGCCAGCAGCTTGAAGGGGGCAGGAACTGAAGCTTTCTTT. As protein: CASSLKGAGTEAFF.

This chain links TRBV6-1 with TRBJ1-5; 8 bases match TRBD1. Germline V gene sequence: CDR1 MNHNS, CDR2 SASEGT. The junction had 9 bases not matched to a gene; V was cut back by 1 base and J by 4 bases. This CDR3 has 17 amino acids. The CDR3 nucleotides are TGTGCCAGCAGTGAAGTTTCTGTGACAGGGGCAAATCAGCCCCAGCATTTT. Amino acid sequence: CASSEVSVTGANQPQHF.

This clone was found a few times. The gene calls are TRBV10-1 and TRBJ1-3; 8 bases are shared with TRBD1. V was clipped by 10 bases and J by 3 bases; unmatched bases: 8. The germline CDR1 and CDR2 sequences are WNHNN and SYGVQD (reference sequence). The CDR3 consists of 14 residues. Here the CDR3 DNA reads TGCGCCAAACGACAGGGGTGCAGTGGAAACACCATATATTTT. It specifies CAKRQGCSGNTIYF.

The J gene is TRBJ1-5, the V gene TRBV7-9; D ambiguous. The CDR3 has 16 amino acids. Trimming removed 1 base at V and 1 base at J, with 11 bases between. Germline CDR1 is SEHNR and CDR2 is FQNEAQ (reference sequence). The CDR3 is CASSLGTIQSNQPQHF. CDR3 in DNA: TGTGCCAGCAGCTTAGGGACCATACAGAGCAATCAGCCCCAGCATTTT. Together with reference TRBV7-9 and TRBJ1-5, the CDR3 gives the full variable domain: DTGVSQNPRHKITKRGQNVTFRCDPISEHNRLYWYRQTLGQGPEFLTYFQNEAQLEKSRLLSDRFSAERPKGSFSTLEIQRTEQGDSAMYLCASSLGTIQSNQPQHFGDGTRLSIL.

The chain employs TRBV27 and TRBJ1-4; D unclear. The CDR3 has 14 residues. From germline, CDR1 is MNHEY and CDR2 SMNVEV (reference sequence). Trimming took off 0 bases at V and 11 bases at J, with 13 bases between the two ends. CDR3 sequence (DNA): TGTGCCAGCAGTTTATCGGTGTCCAGAGACAAACTGTTTTTT. Its protein product is CASSLSVSRDKLFF. Looking up the rest from reference TRBV27 and TRBJ1-4 gives the full variable domain: EAQVTQNPRYLITVTGKKLTVTCSQNMNHEYMSWYRQDPGLGLRQIYYSMNVEVTDKGDVPEGYKVSRKEKRNFPLILESPSPNQTSLYFCASSLSVSRDKLFFGSGTQLSVL.

The chain employs TRBV20-1 and TRBJ2-3; unclear D gene. The CDR3 has 11 residues. The ends were cut back, 6 bases at V and 6 bases at J, with 10 bases in the middle. The germline gives CDR1 DFQATT, CDR2 SNEGSKA (reference sequence). The CDR3 DNA follows: TGCAGTGCCCCGCAAGGGGATACGCAGTATTTT. Translation: CSAPQGDTQYF.

The chain employs TRBV7-2 and TRBJ1-4; no clear D gene. The V gene lost 4 bases and the J gene lost 2 bases, with 11 bases spanning the gap. Germline V gives CDR1 SGHTA, CDR2 FQGNSA. This CDR3 is 15 amino acids long. The CDR3 sequence: CASSSTITTNEKLFF. The CDR3 region has the DNA TGTGCCAGCAGCTCTACCATAACGACTAATGAAAAACTGTTTTTT.

The V and J genes are TRBV6-5 and TRBJ2-2; the D gene is possibly TRBD2 (7 bases). V gave up 8 bases and J gave up 4 bases, with 14 bases separating them. Germline CDR1 reads MNHEY; CDR2 reads SVGAGI. The CDR3 consists of 14 residues. CDR3 nucleotide sequence: TGTGCCAGCGGGAGGGGGAGCGGCACCGGGGAGCTGTTTTTT. This codes for CASGRGSGTGELFF.

The chain couples TRBV2 to TRBJ1-1; no reliable D call. From germline, CDR1 is SNHLY and CDR2 FYNNEI. V lost 5 bases to trimming and J lost 5 bases, with 9 bases between them. CDR3 length equals 12 residues. CDR3 nucleotide sequence: TGTGCCAGCAGTAGGATAGGGACTGAAGCTTTCTTT. Its translation is CASSRIGTEAFF.

To note about this clone: The sample contains more than one DNA sequence encoding this CDR3. This chain joins TRBV18 and TRBJ1-1; TRBD1 matches at 7 bases. This CDR3 has 12 residues. CDR1 and CDR2 from the germline V gene are KGHSH and LQKENI. Losses at the gene ends were 3 bases for V and 8 bases for J; bases not matched to a gene: 3. The CDR3 region is CASSPGTVEAFF. In nucleotides, the CDR3 is TGTGCCAGCTCACCTGGGACAGTAGAAGCTTTCTTT.

In the case of this clone: Other DNA sequences in this sample translate to the same CDR3. The CDR3 loop reads CASSLGQGADTQYF. CDR3 coding DNA: TGCGCCAGCAGCTTGGGACAGGGGGCAGATACGCAGTATTTT. This chain joins TRBV5-1 and TRBJ2-3; 9 bases fit TRBD1. Germline-derived CDR1 and CDR2 are SGHRS and YFSETQ. The CDR3 length is 14 residues. V was pared by 0 bases and J by 4 bases, with 0 bases of the junction left unmatched.

The CDR3 DNA sequence: TGTGCCACCGTGGGACAGGGAGGGAACACCGGGGAGCTGTTTTTT. Translated: CATVGQGGNTGELFF. The rearrangement uses TRBV6-6 and TRBJ2-2; 9 positions agree with TRBD1. CDR3 length equals 15 residues. V shed 10 bases, J shed 1 base, and the junction held 7 bases outside the gene matches. Per germline, CDR1 MNHNY and CDR2 SVGAGI (reference sequence).

This chain connects TRBV28 to TRBJ1-2; D gene uncertain. CDR1 and CDR2 (germline): MDHEN, SYDVKM. CDR3 length: 12 residues. Trimming took off 3 bases at V and 7 bases at J, with 9 bases between the two ends. This CDR3 reads CASSFNRVGYTF. CDR3 DNA: TGTGCCAGCAGTTTTAATAGGGTTGGCTACACCTTC.

The chain is built from TRBV28 and TRBJ2-5; 10 bases fit TRBD1. V trimming: 8 bases; J trimming: 1 base; junction bases outside the gene matches: 7. CDR1 is MDHEN, CDR2 SYDVKM, per germline. The length of the CDR3 is 15 residues. For the CDR3, the DNA is TGTGCCAGCGCGAGGACAGGGGGGTTCCAAGAGACCCAGTACTTC. Its protein is CASARTGGFQETQYF.

The chain carries TRBV29-1 and TRBJ1-5, with 7 bases fitting TRBD1. This CDR3 spans 13 amino acids. The germline gives CDR1 SQVTM, CDR2 ANQGSEA. V dropped 6 bases and J dropped 3; count of bases not matched to a gene: 5. The chain's CDR3 is CSVETGYNQPQHF. The CDR3 nucleotides read TGCAGCGTAGAGACAGGGTACAATCAGCCCCAGCATTTT.